The clone carrying this T cell receptor (beta chain) was detected ten times or more. Its matching antigen is unknown. The CDR3 has 15 amino acids. Germline loops: CDR1 MNHEY, CDR2 SMNVEV (reference sequence). The germline V and J ends were trimmed by 4 bases and 7 bases, with 17 bases remaining between them. The data originate from a study of breast tumors, draining lymph nodes, adjacent tissues. Overall study findings and caveats: Findings are consistent with lymph node origin and intratumoral expansion of most tumor T cells. Luminal-like breast cancer showed significantly higher tumor–nontumor repertoire similarity than basal-like.

Samples came from axillary lymph nodes draining the breast cancer. TCRdb recomputed calls from the multiplex PCR reads with MiXCR, one row per CDR3 protein. Among 150,000 to 250,000 distinct CDR3 sequences listed, about 32% were seen once. This receptor was obtained from a female donor with breast cancer. Some clones in this sample may be carry-over from other donors' samples. V gene TRBV27 combines with J gene TRBJ2-1, with a possible D match to TRBD2 (5 bases). Sequenced input: axillary lymph node tissue. CDR3 DNA: TGTGCCAGCAGTTCTTTGAAGGGAGTCCGTAATGAGCAGTTCTTC. Translation gives CASSSLKGVRNEQFF.